The TCR beta chain under discussion was sequenced for a study of T cell clones after liver transplantation. Method: immunoSEQ multiplex PCR; TCRdb's copy keeps in-frame clones and lacks some. The data hold around 120,000 clones, with less than 95% observed a single time. The CDR3 sequence is 14 residues long. With 2 bases removed from V and 0 bases from J, the gap between germline ends came to 5 bases. Germline assignment: CDR1 SNHLY and CDR2 FYNNEI. The source is a human patient who received a liver transplant. The graft donor may account for some of the T cells. Sample: CD4+ T cells from blood, taken 12 months after liver transplant. J is TRBJ1-5 and V is TRBV2; D ambiguous. The CDR3 nucleotides are TGTGCCAGCAGTGAAATGAGTAGCAATCAGCCCCAGCATTTT. Its translation is CASSEMSSNQPQHF.